This TCR beta chain was documented in a study of blood T cell repertoires in COVID-19. Overall study context: Sites across the United States, Italy and Spain contributed samples from acute and convalescent COVID-19.

Looked up from germline, CDR1 is SNHLY and CDR2 is FYNNEI. The ends were cut back, 5 bases at V and 6 bases at J, with 14 bases in the middle. CDR3 length equals 15 residues. Per the original data handling: Nucleated cell counts were estimated from reference gene primer amplification. Here immunoSEQ multiplex PCR was the method, and the copy in TCRdb shows in-frame clones only, minus some. That table supplies the V and J calls and clone size; D and trimming were determined from the DNA. The sample includes some 250,000 clones, approximately 91% seen only once; the top ten take approximately 2.4%. Specimen: PBMCs or T cells enriched from blood (not recorded which). The source is a woman between 35 and 50 years old with acute COVID-19. V and J are TRBV2 and TRBJ1-6, with D possibly TRBD1 on 5 matching bases. CDR3 nucleotides: TGTGCCAGCAGTTTTCCGGGGGGGGGTAATTCACCCCTCCACTTT. This translates into CASSFPGGGNSPLHF.